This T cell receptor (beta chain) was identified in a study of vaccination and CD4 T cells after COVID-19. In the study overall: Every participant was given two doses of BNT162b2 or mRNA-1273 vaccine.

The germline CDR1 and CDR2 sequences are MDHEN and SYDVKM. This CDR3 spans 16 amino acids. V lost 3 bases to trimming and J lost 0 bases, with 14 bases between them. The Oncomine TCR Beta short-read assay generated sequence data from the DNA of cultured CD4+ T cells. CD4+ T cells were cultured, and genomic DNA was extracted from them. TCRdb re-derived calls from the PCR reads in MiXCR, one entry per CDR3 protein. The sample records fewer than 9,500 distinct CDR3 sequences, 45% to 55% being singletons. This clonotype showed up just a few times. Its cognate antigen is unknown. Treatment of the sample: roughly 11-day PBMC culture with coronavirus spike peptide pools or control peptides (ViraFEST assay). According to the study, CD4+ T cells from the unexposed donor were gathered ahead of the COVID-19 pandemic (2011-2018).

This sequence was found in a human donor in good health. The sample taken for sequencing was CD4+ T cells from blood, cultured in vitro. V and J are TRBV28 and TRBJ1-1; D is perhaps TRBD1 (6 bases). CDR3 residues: CASSFRGRGMNTEAFF. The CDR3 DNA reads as TGTGCCAGCAGTTTTCGGGGGCGGGGAATGAACACTGAAGCTTTCTTT.